This T cell receptor beta chain came from a study of technical replicates of blood from a handful of donors. Assay used: immunoSEQ multiplex PCR; TCRdb lists only in-frame clones, some missing. The sample shows some 62,000 clones, around 86% of them seen only once. Details on this clone: One junction end does not reproduce the germline sequence, and a read error may be involved.

The length of the CDR3 is 15 residues. The germline CDR1 and CDR2 sequences are SGHNT and YYREEE (reference sequence). The receptor was derived from a human donor in good health. Some clones in this sample may be carry-over from other donors' samples. This sequence joins TRBV5-4 and TRBJ2-5; 10 bases match TRBD2. The sequenced material came from PBMCs. The CDR3 spells CASRLVAGGQETQYF. In nucleotides, the CDR3 is TGTGCCAGCAGATTGGTAGCGGGAGGACAAGAGACCCAGTACTTC.